One TCR beta chain is described in this entry. Its antigen is currently unknown. The sample belongs to a study of Ad26.COV2.S vaccination and SARS-CoV-2 variants. Study context: Ad26.COV2.S arm of COV1001 included the donor. Intramuscularly, Ad26.COV2.S was given either once or twice, 56 days apart.

Sample treatment: around 19 received Ad26.COV2.S at low or high dose, single or two shots; several received placebo; per-sample allocation not given. The samples date from day 63 after the first vaccine or placebo injection. The CDR3 contains 14 residues. With 6 bases clipped from V and 5 bases from J, the junction kept 8 bases outside the gene matches. CDR1 is MDHEN, CDR2 SYDVKM, per germline. The assay was immunoSEQ multiplex PCR, and TCRdb's table has in-frame clones only and misses some. Among 350,000 to 500,000 clones, 90% were seen once, and the ten largest hold about 4.5%. General study results and limits: Responses of spike-specific T cells (both CD8+ and CD4+) reportedly showed substantial breadth after vaccination.

The receptor was isolated from a person between 18 and 60 years old who received the Ad26.COV2.S COVID-19 vaccine or a placebo. The chain employs TRBV28 and TRBJ1-2; TRBD1 aligns across 8 bases. The material sequenced was peripheral blood, taken in a trial of Ad26.COV2.S vaccine versus placebo. The CDR3 DNA follows: TGTGCCAGCAGCGATACCGGGACAGGATATGGCTACACCTTC. Its translation: CASSDTGTGYGYTF.